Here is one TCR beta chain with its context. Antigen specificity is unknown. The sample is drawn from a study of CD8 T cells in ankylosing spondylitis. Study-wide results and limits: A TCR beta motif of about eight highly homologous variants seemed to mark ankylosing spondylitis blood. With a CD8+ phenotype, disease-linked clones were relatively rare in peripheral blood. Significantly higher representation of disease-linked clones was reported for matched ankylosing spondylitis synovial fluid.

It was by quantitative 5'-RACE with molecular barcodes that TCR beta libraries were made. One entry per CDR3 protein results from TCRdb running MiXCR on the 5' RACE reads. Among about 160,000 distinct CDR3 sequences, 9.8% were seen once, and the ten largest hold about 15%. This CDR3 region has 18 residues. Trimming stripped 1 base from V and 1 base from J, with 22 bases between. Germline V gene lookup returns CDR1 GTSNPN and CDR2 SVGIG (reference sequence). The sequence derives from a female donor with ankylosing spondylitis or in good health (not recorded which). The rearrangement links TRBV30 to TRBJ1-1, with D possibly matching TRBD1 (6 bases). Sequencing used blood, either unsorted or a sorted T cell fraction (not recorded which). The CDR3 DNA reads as TGTGCCTGGAGTGACTTTTACCTTGAGCGGGGGCAGAACACTGAAGCTTTCTTT. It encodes CAWSDFYLERGQNTEAFF.